These 32 T cell receptor beta chains were all obtained from the same sample, sequenced in a study of breast tumors, draining lymph nodes, adjacent tissues. Samples came from axillary lymph nodes draining the breast cancer. TCRdb reanalysed the multiplex PCR reads using MiXCR and keeps one entry per CDR3 protein. The sample records about 200,000 distinct CDR3 sequences, around 35% being singletons. Input material: axillary lymph node tissue. These receptor sequences come from a female donor with breast cancer. Some clones in this sample may be carry-over from other donors' samples.

This clonotype has a count of ten or more. This chain uses TRBV7-2 with TRBJ1-2; D gene ambiguous. Per germline, CDR1 SGHTA and CDR2 FQGNSA. The CDR3 runs 11 residues. Trimming left V 5 bases short and J 4 bases short, with 5 bases between. CDR3 DNA: TGTGCCAGCAGCACCACCTATGGCTACACCTTC. Its translation: CASSTTYGYTF. The full variable domain, in which reference TRBV7-2 and TRBJ1-2 provide the parts outside the CDR3, is GAGVSQSPSNKVTEKGKDVELRCDPISGHTALYWYRQSLGQGLEFLIYFQGNSAPDKSGLPSDRFSAERTGGSVSTLTIQRTQQEDSAVYLCASSTTYGYTFGSGTRLTVV.

A word on this clonotype: At one of its ends the junction is not consistent with the germline gene, which may arise from a read error. V gene TRBV5-1 combines with J gene TRBJ1-3; 8 bases fit TRBD1. The CDR3 covers 16 residues. Per germline, CDR1 SGHRS and CDR2 YFSETQ. CDR3 nucleotides: TGCGCCAGCAGCCTGCAGGGGGCGAGCTCTGAAAACACCATATATTTT. It translates to CASSLQGASSENTIYF.

In regard to this clonotype: This may be a read error: a much more frequent sequence differs by one nucleotide. The chain recombines TRBV19 with TRBJ2-7, with D possibly matching TRBD1 (5 bases). Deletions cut 6 bases from V and 6 bases from J, with 15 bases between. Germline values: CDR1 LNHDA, CDR2 SQIVND (reference sequence). This CDR3 has 13 amino acids. The CDR3 is CASSMRQISEQYF. Written as DNA, the CDR3 is TGTGCCAGTAGCATGAGACAGATATCCGAGCAGTACTTC.

This clonotype has a handful of counts. A much larger clone sits a single nucleotide away, making a read error possible. J is TRBJ1-2 and V is TRBV6-1; perhaps TRBD1 as D (5 bases). Deletions cut 5 bases from V and 8 bases from J, with 15 bases between. This CDR3 spans 13 amino acids. Germline CDR1 and CDR2: MNHNS and SASEGT. DNA of the CDR3: TGTGCCAGCAGTCAAGTGCCAGGGTTCGGCTACACCTTC. It codes for CASSQVPGFGYTF.

In its sample, this clonotype was seen a few times. Being one base from a much bigger clone, this may be a read error. For the CDR3, the DNA is TGTGCCAGCAGCTTAGACGGGGTCGGTGGCTACGCCTTC. Translated: CASSLDGVGGYAF. The V and J genes are TRBV11-1 and TRBJ1-2; no firm D call. Germline values: CDR1 SGHAT, CDR2 FQDESV (reference sequence). CDR3 length: 13 residues.

This clonotype was counted many times. This rearrangement joins TRBV19 to TRBJ1-5; a weak D match, TRBD1 (6 bases). CDR1 is LNHDA, CDR2 SQIVND, per germline (reference sequence). V shed 1 base and J shed 11 bases, with 18 bases lying between them. The CDR3 has 15 residues. The CDR3 region has the DNA TGTGCCAGTAGTATAGCACAGGGAAATCAAGTGGCCCAGCATTTT. This gives the protein CASSIAQGNQVAQHF.

This clonotype came up many times. V usage is TRBV7-8 and J usage is TRBJ1-5, with TRBD1 matching 9 bases. The J segment lost 5 bases and the V segment lost 5 bases, leaving 7 bases of the junction unmatched. The germline gives CDR1 SGHVS, CDR2 FQNEAQ. The CDR3 has 15 residues. CDR3 region: CASSPKRQGDQPQHF. The DNA for the CDR3 is TGTGCCAGCAGCCCAAAGCGACAGGGGGATCAGCCCCAGCATTTT. The complete variable domain, with remaining parts taken from reference TRBV7-8 and TRBJ1-5, reads GAGVSQSPRYKVAKRGQDVALRCDPISGHVSLFWYQQALGQGPEFLTYFQNEAQLDKSGLPSDRFFAERPEGSVSTLKIQRTQQEDSAVYLCASSPKRQGDQPQHFGDGTRLSIL.

This clonotype came up many times. V and J are TRBV7-2 and TRBJ1-4; D call uncertain. Per the germline V gene, CDR1 is SGHTA and CDR2 is FQGNSA. CDR3 length: 13 residues. V shed 5 bases and J shed 8 bases, with 12 bases lying between them. The chain's CDR3 is CASSPSFREKLFF. DNA of the CDR3: TGTGCCAGCAGCCCCAGTTTTCGGGAAAAACTGTTTTTT.

The V gene is TRBV2, the J gene TRBJ1-4, with D hard to call. Germline CDR1 is SNHLY and CDR2 is FYNNEI. Trimming removed 6 bases at V and 4 bases at J, with 12 bases between. The CDR3 length is 14 residues. The CDR3 spells CASRHTGDNEKLFF. The DNA of the CDR3 is TGTGCCAGCAGACACACCGGGGATAATGAAAAACTGTTTTTT.

In its sample, this clonotype was seen many times. This chain uses TRBV5-5 with TRBJ2-7, with D maybe TRBD1 (6 bases). Trimming shortened V by 2 bases and J by 8 bases, and 14 bases separated the two germline ends. The CDR3 contains 13 residues. From germline, CDR1 is SGHKS and CDR2 YYEKEE (reference sequence). The DNA of the CDR3 is TGTGCCAGCAGCTTATACAGGGTGCCCCAGCAGTACTTC. It codes for CASSLYRVPQQYF.

The gene calls are TRBV6-2 or TRBV6-3 and TRBJ2-3, with D unclear. The CDR3 length is 15 residues. Trimming took 0 bases from V and 0 from J, leaving 7 bases between them. Per the germline V gene, CDR1 is MNHEY and CDR2 is SVGEGT. CDR3 region: CASSYSASSTDTQYF. The CDR3 DNA follows: TGTGCCAGCAGTTACTCGGCGTCTAGCACAGATACGCAGTATTTT.

Many counts were recorded for this clonotype. The chain couples TRBV6-5 to TRBJ2-3, with D hard to call. Trimming stripped 6 bases from V and 0 bases from J, with 4 bases between. The CDR3 totals 12 residues. CDR1 is MNHEY, CDR2 SVGAGI, per germline. DNA of the CDR3: TGTGCCAGCAGGAGTAGCACAGATACGCAGTATTTT. This gives the protein CASRSSTDTQYF.

The rearrangement uses TRBV20-1 and TRBJ2-7; D is unclear. The V gene lost 4 bases and the J gene lost 9 bases, with 22 bases spanning the gap. The CDR3 sequence is 14 residues long. In germline, CDR1 is DFQATT, CDR2 SNEGSKA (reference sequence). CDR3 residues: CSAKSQEFSSGQYF. CDR3 nucleotide sequence: TGCAGTGCTAAGTCTCAGGAGTTCTCCTCCGGGCAGTACTTC.

The V call is TRBV6-6, the J call TRBJ1-2, with D possibly TRBD1 on 6 matching bases. Germline V CDR1 and CDR2: MNHNY, SVGAGI (reference sequence). This CDR3 is built from 15 residues. Deletions cut 7 bases from V and 4 bases from J, with 19 bases between. In DNA, the CDR3 is TGTGCCAGCAAGCAGGGGACGGAGACAACCTATGGCTACACCTTC. This encodes CASKQGTETTYGYTF.

Turning to this clonotype: One base away lies a much larger clone, so this may be a sequencing read error. The chain uses TRBV7-2 and TRBJ2-7, with D tentatively TRBD2 (6 bases). This CDR3 is 19 amino acids long. Germline CDR1 and CDR2: SGHTA and FQGNSA. Trimming shortened V by 5 bases and J by 2 bases, and 28 bases separated the two germline ends. Here the CDR3 reads CASSLVERAGAYSPYEQYF. The CDR3 DNA reads TGTGCCAGCAGCCTCGTAGAGAGAGCGGGTGCTTATAGCCCCTACGAGCAGTACTTC.

The chain employs TRBV11-2 and TRBJ1-6, with TRBD1 matching over 8 bases. Losses at the gene ends were 1 base for V and 13 bases for J; bases not matched to a gene: 9. The CDR3 runs to 15 residues. The germline gives CDR1 SGHAT, CDR2 FQNNGV. Written as DNA, the CDR3 is TGTGCCAGCAGCTTAGTGGCAGGGGGCAATCAGCCCCTCCACTTT. Translated: CASSLVAGGNQPLHF.

This clonotype showed up just once. The chain has TRBV2 and TRBJ2-2; 9 bases are a match to TRBD2. This CDR3 is 14 amino acids long. Germline values: CDR1 SNHLY, CDR2 FYNNEI. V lost 8 bases to trimming and J lost 3 bases; unmatched junction nucleotides: 4. As DNA, the CDR3 is TGTGCCAGCTGGAGCGGGGGGTACACCGGGGAGCTGTTTTTT. This encodes CASWSGGYTGELFF.

This clonotype was found many times. The V and J genes are TRBV20-1 and TRBJ1-5; D is unresolved. The germline V and J ends were trimmed by 0 bases and 5 bases, with 14 bases remaining between them. This CDR3 has 15 residues. CDR1 and CDR2 from the germline V gene are DFQATT and SNEGSKA (reference sequence). Here the CDR3 reads CSAREWQPGHQPQHF. The DNA for the CDR3 is TGCAGTGCTAGAGAGTGGCAGCCAGGTCATCAGCCCCAGCATTTT.

The chain is built from TRBV15 and TRBJ2-1, with D perhaps matching TRBD1 or TRBD2 (5 bases each). V was cut by 0 bases and J by 13 bases, with 10 bases left in between. This CDR3 spans 12 amino acids. The germline gives CDR1 LNHNV, CDR2 YYDKDF (reference sequence). The CDR3 DNA follows: TGTGCCACCAGCAGAGATCCCGGGACCCAGTTCTTC. Translating gives CATSRDPGTQFF.

This clonotype has ten or more counts. The chain is built from TRBV9 and TRBJ1-2; unclear D gene. V was shortened by 4 bases and J by 0 bases, with 13 bases between the two germline ends. The CDR3 length is 15 residues. The germline CDR1 and CDR2 sequences are SGDLS and YYNGEE. The CDR3 nucleotides are TGTGCCAGCAGCCGACGACACGAACCTAACTATGGCTACACCTTC. It codes for CASSRRHEPNYGYTF.

This clonotype was detected only a few times. The chain couples TRBV29-1 to TRBJ1-1; D may be TRBD1 (6 bases). V lost 1 base and J 4 bases, leaving 16 bases between the germline ends. The germline V gene has CDR1 SQVTM and CDR2 ANQGSEA. The CDR3 spans 15 residues. The DNA for the CDR3 is TGCAGCGTTGAAGGTCCACAGGGTTTGGGCACTGAAGCTTTCTTT. This translates into CSVEGPQGLGTEAFF.

A remark on this clonotype: A much larger clone lies a single base off, so this may be a read error. The chain is built from TRBV19 and TRBJ2-3; tentatively, D is TRBD2 (5 bases). V was trimmed by 2 bases and J by 6 bases, leaving 15 bases between them. The CDR3 consists of 15 residues. Germline lookup yields CDR1 LNHDA and CDR2 SQIVND (reference sequence). CDR3 sequence reads: CASSIWIARADTQYF. The CDR3 DNA reads as TGTGCCAGTAGTATATGGATAGCGAGAGCGGATACGCAGTATTTT. The full variable domain, its missing parts supplied by reference TRBV19 and TRBJ2-3, is DGGITQSPKYLFRKEGQNVTLSCEQNLNHDAMYWYRQDPGQGLRLIYYSQIVNDFQKGDIAEGYSVSREKKESFPLTVTSAQKNPTAFYLCASSIWIARADTQYFGPGTRLTVL.

This clonotype was seen a single time. The rearrangement links TRBV7-9 to TRBJ2-5; 10 bases map to TRBD2. V lost 4 bases and J lost 5; bases outside the gene matches: 4. The CDR3 is 14 residues long. Germline values: CDR1 SEHNR, CDR2 FQNEAQ (reference sequence). CDR3 residues: CASSSRTSGETQYF. CDR3 coding DNA: TGTGCCAGCAGCTCCCGGACTAGCGGTGAGACCCAGTACTTC.

Points on this clonotype: A single base separates this from a much larger clone, so it may be a read error. The chain carries TRBV7-7 and TRBJ2-5; 15 bases match TRBD2. The CDR3 runs to 15 residues. Germline-derived CDR1 and CDR2 are SSHAT and FNYEAQ (reference sequence). The CDR3 region has the DNA TGTGCTACGGGACTAGCGGGAGGCAACCAAGAGACCCAGCACTTC. Protein sequence: CATGLAGGNQETQHF. The variable domain in full, completed from reference TRBV7-7 and TRBJ2-5, reads GAGVSQSPRYKVTKRGQDVTLRCDPISSHATLYWYQQALGQGPEFLTYFNYEAQPDKSGLPSDRFSAERPEGSISTLTIQRTEQRDSAMYRCATGLAGGNQETQHFGPGTRLLVL.

The sample holds one count of this clonotype. The V gene is TRBV10-3, the J gene TRBJ1-6; the D gene is possibly TRBD1 (6 bases). The V and J ends lost 0 bases and 10 bases respectively, with 13 bases between them. CDR3 size: 15 residues. Germline V gene lookup returns CDR1 ENHRY and CDR2 SYGVKD. Here the CDR3 reads CAISESTGGGSPLHF. In DNA, the CDR3 is TGTGCCATCAGTGAGTCGACAGGTGGGGGGTCACCCCTCCACTTT.

This clonotype was seen a few times. The chain is built from TRBV5-8 and TRBJ1-5; D may be TRBD1 (6 bases). The CDR3 runs to 16 residues. In germline, CDR1 is SGHTS, CDR2 YDEGEE. The V end was cut by 0 bases, the J end by 1 base, with 11 bases between. This chain's CDR3 is CASSLDVGGSNQPQHF. The CDR3 DNA reads TGTGCCAGCAGCTTGGATGTGGGGGGCAGCAATCAGCCCCAGCATTTT.

This clonotype appeared many times. J is TRBJ2-2 and V is TRBV6-6, with D hard to call. V was clipped by 8 bases and J by 6 bases, with 10 bases between them. CDR1 is MNHNY, CDR2 SVGAGI, per germline (reference sequence). This CDR3 has 12 residues. The CDR3 loop is CASRPGPGELFF. The CDR3 nucleotides read TGTGCCAGCCGCCCGGGCCCCGGGGAGCTGTTTTTT.

This clonotype was recorded at least ten times. The chain uses TRBV7-2 and TRBJ1-2; TRBD1 matches at 7 bases. CDR3 length equals 11 residues. The V gene end was trimmed by 10 bases and the J gene end by 4 bases; junction bases not matched to a gene: 3. Germline CDR1 SGHTA, CDR2 FQGNSA. CDR3 coding DNA: TGTGCCATCCGACAGGGCTATGGCTACACCTTC. Encoded protein: CAIRQGYGYTF.

In this sample, this clonotype turned up many times. V usage is TRBV24-1 and J usage is TRBJ2-3; 9 nucleotides line up with TRBD1. CDR1 and CDR2 from the germline V gene are KGHDR and SFDVKD. The CDR3 covers 14 residues. Unmatched junction bases numbered 6, after V lost 12 bases and J lost 0 bases. The CDR3 is CAAQQGASTDTQYF. The CDR3, as DNA: TGTGCCGCGCAACAGGGGGCTAGCACAGATACGCAGTATTTT.

This clonotype was counted at least ten times. The junction departs from germline at one end; a sequencing error may be responsible. The chain couples TRBV7-9 to TRBJ1-2; possibly TRBD1 for D (5 bases). Germline V lookup: CDR1 SEHNR, CDR2 FQNEAQ (reference sequence). The CDR3 length is 15 residues. The CDR3 sequence is CASSLVGRNFYGYPF. CDR3 bases: TGTGCCAGCAGCTTAGTGGGACGGAATTTCTATGGCTACCCCTTC.

This clonotype was seen repeatedly, ten times or more. The CDR3 sequence is CASSDLGDTQYF. CDR3 DNA: TGTGCCAGCAGCGATTTGGGAGATACGCAGTATTTT. The chain employs TRBV2 and TRBJ2-3; D gene unclear. Germline V gene data show CDR1 as SNHLY and CDR2 as FYNNEI. The length of the CDR3 is 12 residues. V was shortened by 6 bases and J by 5 bases, with 9 bases between the two germline ends.

This clonotype was observed many times. V gene TRBV6-1 combines with J gene TRBJ1-3, with unresolved D. The CDR3 sequence is 14 residues long. Per germline, CDR1 MNHNS and CDR2 SASEGT. V lost 8 bases and J 0 bases, leaving 11 bases between the germline ends. The CDR3 DNA reads as TGTGCCAGCGGTTCAGGCCCCTCTGGAAACACCATATATTTT. Translated: CASGSGPSGNTIYF.